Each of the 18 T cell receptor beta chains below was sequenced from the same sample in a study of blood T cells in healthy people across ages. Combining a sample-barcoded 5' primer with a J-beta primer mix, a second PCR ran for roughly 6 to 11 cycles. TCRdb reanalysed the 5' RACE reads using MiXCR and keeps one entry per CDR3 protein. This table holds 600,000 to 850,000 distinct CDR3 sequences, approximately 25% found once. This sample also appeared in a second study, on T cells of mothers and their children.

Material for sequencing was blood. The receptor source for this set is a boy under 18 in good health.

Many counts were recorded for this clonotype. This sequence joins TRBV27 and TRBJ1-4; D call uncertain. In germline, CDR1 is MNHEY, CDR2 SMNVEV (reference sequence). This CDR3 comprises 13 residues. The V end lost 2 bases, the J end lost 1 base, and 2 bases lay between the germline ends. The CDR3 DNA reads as TGTGCCAGCAGTTTAGAAACTAATGAAAAACTGTTTTTT. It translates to CASSLETNEKLFF. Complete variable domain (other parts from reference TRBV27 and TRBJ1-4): EAQVTQNPRYLITVTGKKLTVTCSQNMNHEYMSWYRQDPGLGLRQIYYSMNVEVTDKGDVPEGYKVSRKEKRNFPLILESPSPNQTSLYFCASSLETNEKLFFGSGTQLSVL.

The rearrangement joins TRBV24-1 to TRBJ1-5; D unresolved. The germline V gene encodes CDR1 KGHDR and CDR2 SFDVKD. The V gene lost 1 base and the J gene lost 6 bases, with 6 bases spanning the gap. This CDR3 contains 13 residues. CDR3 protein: CATSDFVGQPQHF. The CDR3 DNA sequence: TGTGCCACCAGTGATTTCGTAGGTCAGCCCCAGCATTTT.

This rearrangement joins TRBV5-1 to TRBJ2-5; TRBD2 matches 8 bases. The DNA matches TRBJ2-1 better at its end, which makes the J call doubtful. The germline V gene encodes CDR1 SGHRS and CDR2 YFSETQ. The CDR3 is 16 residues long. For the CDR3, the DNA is TGCGCCAGCAGCTTGGACCCGGGACTAGAGTTCGATGAGCAGTTCTTC. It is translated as CASSLDPGLEFDEQFF.

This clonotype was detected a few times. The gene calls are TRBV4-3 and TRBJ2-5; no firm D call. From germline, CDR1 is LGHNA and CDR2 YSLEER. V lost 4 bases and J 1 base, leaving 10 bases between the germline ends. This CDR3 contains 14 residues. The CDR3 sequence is CASSPAGFQETQYF. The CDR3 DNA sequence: TGCGCCAGCAGCCCAGCCGGATTCCAAGAGACCCAGTACTTC.

For the CDR3, the DNA is TGTGCCAGCAGCTTAGGGCCACTAGCGGGGCTGCTTACCTCCTACAATGAGCAGTTCTTC. Protein product: CASSLGPLAGLLTSYNEQFF. The J gene is TRBJ2-1, the V gene TRBV7-8; 10 bases line up with TRBD2. The CDR3 consists of 20 residues. Germline V gene data show CDR1 as SGHVS and CDR2 as FQNEAQ. J lost 0 bases, V lost 1 base, and 12 bases had no gene match.

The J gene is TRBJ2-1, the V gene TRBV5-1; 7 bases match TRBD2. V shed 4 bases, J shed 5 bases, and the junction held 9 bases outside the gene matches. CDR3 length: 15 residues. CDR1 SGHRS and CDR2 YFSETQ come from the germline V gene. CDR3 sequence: CASSPLSGVNNEQFF. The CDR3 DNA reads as TGCGCCAGCAGCCCCCTAAGCGGGGTGAACAATGAGCAGTTCTTC.

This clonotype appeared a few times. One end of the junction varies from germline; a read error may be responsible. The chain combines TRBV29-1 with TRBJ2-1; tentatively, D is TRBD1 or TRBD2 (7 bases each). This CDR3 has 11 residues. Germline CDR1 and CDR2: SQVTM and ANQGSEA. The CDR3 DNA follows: TGCAGCGCCCAGGGGGGGGCCCAAAGAGTCTTC. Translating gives CSAQGGAQRVF.

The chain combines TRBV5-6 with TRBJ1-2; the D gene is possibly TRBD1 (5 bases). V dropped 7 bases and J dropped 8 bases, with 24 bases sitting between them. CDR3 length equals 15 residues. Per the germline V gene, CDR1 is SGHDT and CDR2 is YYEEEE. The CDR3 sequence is CASLMQGPGSGGYTF. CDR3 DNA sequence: TGTGCCAGCCTAATGCAGGGCCCGGGCAGTGGCGGCTACACCTTC.

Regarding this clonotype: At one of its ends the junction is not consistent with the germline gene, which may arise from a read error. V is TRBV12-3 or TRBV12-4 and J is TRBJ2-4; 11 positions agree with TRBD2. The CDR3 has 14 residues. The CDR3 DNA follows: TGTGCCAGCAGACCTAGCGGGGGGAGTGGCATTCGGTACTTC. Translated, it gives CASRPSGGSGIRYF.

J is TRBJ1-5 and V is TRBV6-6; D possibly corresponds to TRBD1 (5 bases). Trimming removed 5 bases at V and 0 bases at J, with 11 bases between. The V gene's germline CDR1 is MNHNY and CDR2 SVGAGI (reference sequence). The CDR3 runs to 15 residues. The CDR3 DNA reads TGTGCCAGCAGTGAGGGACCCTATAGCAATCAGCCCCAGCATTTT. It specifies CASSEGPYSNQPQHF.

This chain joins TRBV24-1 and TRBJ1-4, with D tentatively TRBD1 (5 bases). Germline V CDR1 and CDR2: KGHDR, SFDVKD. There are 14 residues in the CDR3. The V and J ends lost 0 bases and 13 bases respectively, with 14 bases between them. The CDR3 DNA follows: TGTGCCACCAGTGATTTGGGCCAGTCAAGGGGACTGTTTTTT. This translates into CATSDLGQSRGLFF.

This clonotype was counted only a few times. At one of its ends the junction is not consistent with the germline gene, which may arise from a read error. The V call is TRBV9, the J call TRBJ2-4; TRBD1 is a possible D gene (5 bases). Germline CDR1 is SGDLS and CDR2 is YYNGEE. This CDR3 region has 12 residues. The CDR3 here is CASSVDTGRPHF. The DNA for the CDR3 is TGTGCCAGCAGCGTGGACACAGGAAGGCCCCACTTC.

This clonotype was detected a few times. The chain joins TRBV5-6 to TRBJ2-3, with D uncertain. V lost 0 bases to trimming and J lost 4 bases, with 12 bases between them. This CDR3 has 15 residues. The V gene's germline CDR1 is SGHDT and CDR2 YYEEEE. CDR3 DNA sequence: TGTGCCAGCAGCTTGGTCTGGAGTTTCGCAGATACGCAGTATTTT. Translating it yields CASSLVWSFADTQYF.

The CDR3 loop reads CASRMMAGGLRTTDTQYF. The DNA for the CDR3 is TGTGCCAGCAGAATGATGGCGGGGGGGCTTCGAACCACAGATACGCAGTATTTT. This chain connects TRBV2 to TRBJ2-3, with 9 nucleotides matching TRBD2. V shed 6 bases, J shed 2 bases, and the junction held 15 bases outside the gene matches. CDR1 is SNHLY and CDR2 is FYNNEI in the germline V gene. The CDR3 spans 18 residues.

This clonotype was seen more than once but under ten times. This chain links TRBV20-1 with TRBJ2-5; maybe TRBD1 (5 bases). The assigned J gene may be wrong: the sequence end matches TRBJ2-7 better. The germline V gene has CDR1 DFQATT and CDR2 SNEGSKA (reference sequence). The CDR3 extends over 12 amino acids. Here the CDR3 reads CSARVYTYEQYF. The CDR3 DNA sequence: TGCAGTGCCAGGGTCTACACCTACGAGCAGTACTTC.

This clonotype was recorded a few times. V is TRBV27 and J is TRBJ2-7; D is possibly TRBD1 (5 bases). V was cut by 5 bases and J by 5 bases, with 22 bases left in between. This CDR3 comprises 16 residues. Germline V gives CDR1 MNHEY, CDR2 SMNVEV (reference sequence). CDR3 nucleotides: TGTGCCAGCAGTCCTTTAAAGGGGTCCATAGACCACGAGCAGTACTTC. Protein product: CASSPLKGSIDHEQYF.

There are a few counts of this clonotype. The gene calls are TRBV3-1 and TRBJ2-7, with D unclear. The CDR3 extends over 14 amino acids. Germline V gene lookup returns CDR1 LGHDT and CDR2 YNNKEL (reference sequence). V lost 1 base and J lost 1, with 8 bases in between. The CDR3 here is CASSQAAVSYEQYF. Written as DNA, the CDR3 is TGTGCCAGCAGCCAAGCGGCAGTTTCCTACGAGCAGTACTTC.

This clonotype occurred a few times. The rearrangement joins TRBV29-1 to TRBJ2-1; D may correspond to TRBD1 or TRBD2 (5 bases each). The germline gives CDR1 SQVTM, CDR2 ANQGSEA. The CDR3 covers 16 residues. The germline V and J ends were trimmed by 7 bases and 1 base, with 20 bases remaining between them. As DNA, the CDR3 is TGCAGCGCCGACGGGGCTACTGAGGTTTCCTACAATGAGCAGTTCTTC. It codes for CSADGATEVSYNEQFF.